The 28 T cell receptor beta chains listed next were all sequenced from one sample in a study of blood T cells in healthy people across ages. Sample-barcoded 5' priming and a J-beta primer mix drove a second PCR of roughly 7 to 11 cycles. In TCRdb, the 5' RACE reads were re-called with MiXCR into one record per CDR3 protein. The sample lists about 1 million distinct CDR3 sequences; approximately 25% were seen once. A further study also used this sample, focusing on T cells of mothers and their children.

Sequenced input: blood. The receptors were sampled from a girl aged 2-15 years in good health.

In nucleotides, the CDR3 is TGTGCCAGCAGCCGGGGCTGGGGGGGCTCCTACGAGCAGTACTTC. It encodes CASSRGWGGSYEQYF. The genes are TRBV3-1 and TRBJ2-7; 7 bases are shared with TRBD2. The V gene end was trimmed by 4 bases and the J gene end by 0 bases; junction bases not matched to a gene: 6. The CDR3 is made up of 15 amino acids. Germline values: CDR1 LGHDT, CDR2 YNNKEL (reference sequence).

This clonotype was detected only a few times. The rearrangement uses TRBV7-3 and TRBJ2-3, with D perhaps matching TRBD2 (5 bases). The V and J ends lost 2 bases and 6 bases respectively, with 12 bases between them. Germline CDR1 reads SGHTA; CDR2 reads FQGTGA. CDR3 length equals 14 residues. Here the CDR3 reads CASSLVGSGDTQYF. The CDR3 DNA sequence: TGTGCCAGCAGCTTAGTTGGGAGTGGTGATACGCAGTATTTT.

The chain combines TRBV20-1 with TRBJ2-3, with 16 bases fitting TRBD2. This CDR3 spans 16 amino acids. V shed 4 bases, J shed 6 bases, and the junction held 7 bases outside the gene matches. The germline V gene has CDR1 DFQATT and CDR2 SNEGSKA (reference sequence). CDR3 bases: TGCAGTGCTATCCCTACGGGACTAGCGGGAGGGGATACGCAGTATTTT. The encoded protein is CSAIPTGLAGGDTQYF.

The rearrangement uses TRBV12-5 and TRBJ1-4, with D possibly TRBD1 on 5 matching bases. Trimming removed 5 bases from V and 4 bases from J, with 8 bases in between. This CDR3 region has 13 residues. The germline gives CDR1 LGHNT, CDR2 FRNRAP. The CDR3 sequence is CASGGDSNEKLFF. In DNA form, the CDR3 reads TGTGCTAGTGGTGGTGACAGTAATGAAAAACTGTTTTTT.

The chain uses TRBV4-2 and TRBJ1-1; D is unresolved. The CDR3 spans 12 residues. The V end lost 0 bases, the J end lost 6 bases, and 5 bases lay between the germline ends. CDR1 LGHNA and CDR2 YNFKEQ come from the germline V gene. This chain's CDR3 is CASSQDHPEAFF. CDR3 sequence (DNA): TGTGCCAGCAGCCAAGATCATCCTGAAGCTTTCTTT.

The table lists this clonotype with a few counts. The chain carries TRBV6-2 or TRBV6-3 and TRBJ2-3; 13 nucleotides line up with TRBD2. The length of the CDR3 is 17 residues. Germline CDR1 is MNHEY and CDR2 is SVGEGT. V lost 2 bases, J lost 3 bases, and 5 bases stayed unmatched. The CDR3 reads CASSYLPGLAGTDTQYF. The CDR3 DNA follows: TGTGCCAGCAGTTACCTCCCGGGACTAGCGGGAACAGATACGCAGTATTTT.

The rearrangement links TRBV5-1 to TRBJ2-6, with D perhaps given as TRBD1 or TRBD2 (5 bases each). Per germline, CDR1 SGHRS and CDR2 YFSETQ. V lost 2 bases, J lost 1 base, and 16 bases lay in between. The CDR3 has 18 residues. The CDR3 sequence: CASSFSGPLLSGANVLTF. CDR3 in DNA: TGCGCCAGCAGCTTTTCGGGACCGTTACTTTCTGGGGCCAACGTCCTGACTTTC.

This clonotype occurred a few times. The genes are TRBV4-3 and TRBJ2-1; 10 nucleotides match TRBD2. This CDR3 has 16 amino acids. The V gene end was trimmed by 0 bases and the J gene end by 10 bases; junction bases not matched to a gene: 9. The germline V gene encodes CDR1 LGHNA and CDR2 YSLEER. The CDR3 loop reads CASSQDRSAGGPEQFF. As DNA, the CDR3 is TGCGCCAGCAGCCAAGATCGTTCAGCGGGGGGGCCGGAGCAGTTCTTC.

This clonotype was seen only a few times. In DNA, the CDR3 is TGTGCCAGCAGTTACATGCTCACTGAAGCTTTCTTT. Encoded protein: CASSYMLTEAFF. The chain links TRBV6-2 or TRBV6-3 to TRBJ1-1; D not resolved. Trimming pared 2 bases from V and 4 bases from J, leaving 5 bases between. The CDR3 contains 12 residues. Germline CDR1 and CDR2: MNHEY and SVGEGT.

The rearrangement links TRBV4-1 to TRBJ2-7; 7 positions agree with TRBD2. Per germline, CDR1 MGHRA and CDR2 YSYEKL. Germline trimming cut 1 base from V and 1 base from J; bases unmatched to any gene: 4. This CDR3 is 15 amino acids long. CDR3 nucleotide sequence: TGCGCCAGCAGCCAAGCGGGAGGAGCGTCCTACGAGCAGTACTTC. Translating gives CASSQAGGASYEQYF.

The chain is built from TRBV11-1 and TRBJ2-5; no reliable D call. Per germline, CDR1 SGHAT and CDR2 FQDESV (reference sequence). The length of the CDR3 is 14 residues. Trimming cost V 3 bases and J 0 bases, with 8 bases left between them. The CDR3 sequence: CASSFVRDQETQYF. The CDR3 DNA sequence: TGTGCCAGCAGCTTCGTACGGGACCAAGAGACCCAGTACTTC. The full variable domain, its missing parts supplied by reference TRBV11-1 and TRBJ2-5, is EAEVAQSPRYKITEKSQAVAFWCDPISGHATLYWYRQILGQGPELLVQFQDESVVDDSQLPKDRFSAERLKGVDSTLKIQPAELGDSAMYLCASSFVRDQETQYFGPGTRLLVL.

This clonotype was counted only a few times. The rearrangement joins TRBV28 to TRBJ2-1; perhaps TRBD2 as D (5 bases). The V gene's germline CDR1 is MDHEN and CDR2 SYDVKM. Between the trimmed V and J ends, which lost 5 bases and 3 bases, there was a span of 11 bases. The CDR3 covers 14 residues. The CDR3 DNA is TGTGCCAGCAGTGGAGGACTTAACTACAATGAGCAGTTCTTC. Protein product: CASSGGLNYNEQFF.

Only a few counts were recorded for this clonotype. This chain links TRBV29-1 with TRBJ2-1; 7 bases map to TRBD1. Germline trimming cut 3 bases from V and 12 bases from J; bases unmatched to any gene: 11. Germline V gene data show CDR1 as SQVTM and CDR2 as ANQGSEA. The CDR3 consists of 13 residues. Here the CDR3 reads CSVEGQFGPPQFF. Here the CDR3 DNA reads TGCAGCGTTGAGGGACAGTTCGGTCCCCCGCAGTTCTTC.

V usage is TRBV3-1 and J usage is TRBJ2-3; no firm D call. Germline V gene lookup returns CDR1 LGHDT and CDR2 YNNKEL (reference sequence). V lost 4 bases to trimming and J lost 4 bases, with 15 bases between them. There are 15 residues in the CDR3. CDR3 in amino acids: CASSPTASEADTQYF. DNA for the CDR3: TGTGCCAGCAGCCCGACTGCCTCGGAAGCAGATACGCAGTATTTT.

The table lists this clonotype with a few counts. This chain links TRBV7-3 with TRBJ2-5; 7 bases are shared with TRBD2. The J call may be faulty, since TRBJ2-1 better matches the DNA end. There are 14 residues in the CDR3. Germline loops: CDR1 SGHTA, CDR2 FQGTGA. The CDR3 spells CASSHGGGVGEQFF. Written as DNA, the CDR3 is TGTGCCAGCAGCCATGGGGGAGGGGTGGGTGAGCAGTTCTTC.

The V call is TRBV15, the J call TRBJ1-6, with 10 bases aligning to TRBD1. J lost 6 bases, V lost 1 base, and 24 bases had no gene match. The germline V gene encodes CDR1 LNHNV and CDR2 YYDKDF (reference sequence). The CDR3 length is 23 residues. The DNA of the CDR3 is TGTGCCACCAGCAGAGTTTTTTGGTCCCCCCAAGCTCCGAGGACAGGGGGTAATTCACCCCTCCACTTT. Translated, it gives CATSRVFWSPQAPRTGGNSPLHF. Variable domain in full (rest from reference TRBV15 and TRBJ1-6): DAMVIQNPRYQVTQFGKPVTLSCSQTLNHNVMYWYQQKSSQAPKLLFHYYDKDFNNEADTPDNFQSRRPNTSFCFLDIRSPGLGDTAMYLCATSRVFWSPQAPRTGGNSPLHFGNGTRLTVT.

In this sample, this clonotype turned up a few times. This chain connects TRBV28 to TRBJ2-1; D is ambiguous. This CDR3 has 11 amino acids. V was trimmed by 8 bases and J by 12 bases, leaving 14 bases between them. CDR1 and CDR2 (germline): MDHEN, SYDVKM. CDR3 nucleotide sequence: TGTGCCAGCTCAGCAATCTTAGCGCAGTTCTTC. It encodes CASSAILAQFF.

This clonotype came up a few times. V is TRBV5-1 and J is TRBJ2-3, with TRBD1 matching 9 bases. Germline lookup yields CDR1 SGHRS and CDR2 YFSETQ. The CDR3 totals 17 residues. The J segment lost 5 bases and the V segment lost 2 bases, leaving 12 bases of the junction unmatched. The chain's CDR3 is CASSFKAGTGRLDTQYF. For the CDR3, the DNA is TGCGCCAGCAGCTTCAAAGCCGGGACAGGGAGGTTAGATACGCAGTATTTT.

The rearrangement joins TRBV6-2 or TRBV6-3 to TRBJ2-1; D is unclear. The better agreement between TRBJ2-5 and the DNA end casts doubt on the J call. CDR3 size: 13 residues. Germline V gene data show CDR1 as MNHEY and CDR2 as SVGEGT. The chain's CDR3 is CASSYVVWETQYF. The DNA of the CDR3 is TGTGCCAGCAGTTACGTGGTTTGGGAGACCCAGTACTTC.

The gene calls are TRBV20-1 and TRBJ2-1; no reliable D call. Germline CDR1 and CDR2: DFQATT and SNEGSKA (reference sequence). The germline V and J ends were trimmed by 1 base and 10 bases, with 23 bases remaining between them. The CDR3 runs to 16 residues. This CDR3 reads CSARAYQVGPGEEQFF. Here the CDR3 DNA reads TGCAGTGCTAGAGCCTACCAGGTCGGCCCCGGAGAGGAGCAGTTCTTC.

This clonotype was observed a handful of times. The chain joins TRBV10-1 to TRBJ2-1; D is tentatively TRBD1 or TRBD2 (5 bases each). Between the trimmed V and J ends, which lost 1 base and 8 bases, there was a span of 9 bases. Germline CDR1 reads WNHNN; CDR2 reads SYGVQD (reference sequence). The CDR3 has 13 residues. CDR3 in DNA: TGCGCCAGCAGTGAGTTCATGGGGGATGAGCAGTTCTTC. Translating gives CASSEFMGDEQFF.

The J gene is TRBJ2-7, the V gene TRBV29-1, with 8 positions matching TRBD2. Losses at the gene ends were 2 bases for V and 4 bases for J; bases not matched to a gene: 10. CDR1 SQVTM and CDR2 ANQGSEA come from the germline V gene. The CDR3 length is 15 residues. The CDR3 nucleotides are TGCAGCGTTGAATCTTATGAGACTAGCGAGTACGAGCAGTACTTC. Its protein product is CSVESYETSEYEQYF.

The chain employs TRBV12-3 or TRBV12-4 and TRBJ2-5; no reliable D call. The assigned J gene may be wrong: the sequence end matches TRBJ2-7 better. This CDR3 contains 14 residues. CDR3 coding DNA: TGTGCCAGCAGTTTTGGGCCGCGACTCTACGAGCAGTACTTC. This translates into CASSFGPRLYEQYF.

The chain recombines TRBV12-3 or TRBV12-4 with TRBJ1-2; 7 nucleotides match TRBD1. V trimming: 6 bases; J trimming: 8 bases; junction bases outside the gene matches: 15. This CDR3 is 15 amino acids long. CDR3 in DNA: TGTGCCAGCAGCTTTTTGAAAGGGGGCAGTAGGGGCTACACCTTC. The encoded protein is CASSFLKGGSRGYTF.

This clonotype showed up just a few times. The chain links TRBV7-9 to TRBJ1-1; 8 bases match TRBD1. CDR1 is SEHNR and CDR2 is FQNEAQ in the germline V gene (reference sequence). J lost 14 bases, V lost 4 bases, and 6 bases had no gene match. The CDR3 runs 11 residues. For the CDR3, the DNA is TGTGCCAGCAGCTCTAATGGGGACAGGTTCTTT. It translates to CASSSNGDRFF.

The chain is built from TRBV20-1 and TRBJ1-1; TRBD1 might be the D (5 bases). The V gene lost 2 bases and the J gene lost 0 bases, with 16 bases spanning the gap. The CDR3 contains 16 residues. Germline CDR1 is DFQATT and CDR2 is SNEGSKA (reference sequence). The DNA for the CDR3 is TGCAGTGCTAGAATGGGGGGACGGGGGATGAACACTGAAGCTTTCTTT. Translated: CSARMGGRGMNTEAFF.

This sequence joins TRBV10-3 and TRBJ2-5, with 11 positions matching TRBD2. The J call is doubtful: the DNA matches TRBJ2-1 better. Germline CDR1 is ENHRY and CDR2 is SYGVKD. The CDR3 spans 15 residues. This CDR3 reads CAISPGLAAHNEQFF. DNA for the CDR3: TGTGCCATCAGTCCGGGACTAGCGGCCCACAATGAGCAGTTCTTC.

This clonotype was seen a few times. This chain connects TRBV7-3 to TRBJ2-1, with a possible D match to TRBD1 (6 bases). Germline values: CDR1 SGHTA, CDR2 FQGTGA. CDR3 length: 14 amino acids. V was cut by 5 bases and J by 4 bases, with 12 bases left in between. In DNA, the CDR3 is TGTGCCAGCAGCCGTCTAGGGGGTTACAATGAGCAGTTCTTC. This encodes CASSRLGGYNEQFF.